The 26 T cell receptor beta chains presented below share a single source sample, sequenced in a study of T cells in Graves' hyperthyroidism and ophthalmopathy. Authors of the study amplified TCR beta CDR3 regions from RNA transcripts. Primed by the HTBI set, a first-round RT-PCR was run on the TCR CDR3. TCRdb re-called the multiplex PCR reads with MiXCR, one entry per CDR3 protein. The data hold hundreds of thousands of distinct CDR3 sequences, with 12% to 15% observed a single time. The sequencing sample was made of blood. The receptors originated from a woman in her sixties or seventies with Graves' ophthalmopathy.

In the case of this clonotype: A much larger clone is a single base away; this may be a read error. The V and J genes are TRBV7-3 and TRBJ2-1; 7 positions match TRBD2. The CDR3 contains 16 residues. Germline CDR1 SGHTA, CDR2 FQGTGA. CDR3 residues: CASSPTYSGLYNERFF. The CDR3 DNA reads as TGTGCCAGCAGCCCTACCTATAGCGGGCTTTACAATGAGCGGTTCTTC. The whole variable domain, remainder taken from reference TRBV7-3 and TRBJ2-1, is GAGVSQTPSNKVTEKGKYVELRCDPISGHTALYWYRQSLGQGPEFLIYFQGTGAADDSGLPNDRFFAVRPEGSVSTLKIQRTERGDSAVYLCASSPTYSGLYNERFFGPGTRLTVL.

At least ten counts were recorded for this clonotype. In nucleotides, the CDR3 is TGCAGTGCTAGAAGGGGGGGCGGCGTCACAGATACGCAGTATTTT. Its protein product is CSARRGGGVTDTQYF. This rearrangement joins TRBV20-1 to TRBJ2-3; D is perhaps TRBD2 (7 bases). The CDR3 has 15 residues. Between the trimmed V and J ends, which lost 2 bases and 2 bases, there was a span of 14 bases. Germline V gene sequence: CDR1 DFQATT, CDR2 SNEGSKA (reference sequence).

There are many counts of this clonotype. This rearrangement joins TRBV7-2 to TRBJ2-5, with D unresolved. V was trimmed by 1 base and J by 0 bases, leaving 6 bases between them. There are 14 residues in the CDR3. From germline, CDR1 is SGHTA and CDR2 FQGNSA. The CDR3 bases are TGTGCCAGCAGCTTAGGATCGCACCAAGAGACCCAGTACTTC. It encodes CASSLGSHQETQYF.

This clonotype has more than one count but fewer than ten. The V call is TRBV10-3, the J call TRBJ2-1, with D tentatively TRBD1 or TRBD2 (5 bases each). CDR3 length: 15 amino acids. Trimming stripped 5 bases from V and 6 bases from J, with 17 bases between. Per germline, CDR1 ENHRY and CDR2 SYGVKD. The CDR3 bases are TGTGCCATCAGTTGGGACGGAGGTTATGCCAATGAGCAGTTCTTC. Protein product: CAISWDGGYANEQFF.

This clonotype was counted a few times. The rearrangement joins TRBV5-8 to TRBJ2-1, with 11 bases matching TRBD2. The CDR3 spans 16 residues. Trimming cost V 4 bases and J 2 bases; bases outside gene matches: 5. The germline V gene encodes CDR1 SGHTS and CDR2 YDEGEE. CDR3 residues: CASSPELAGAYNEQFF. The CDR3 coding sequence is TGTGCCAGCAGCCCGGAACTAGCGGGGGCCTACAATGAGCAGTTCTTC.

The V gene is TRBV20-1, the J gene TRBJ2-3, with 8 nucleotides matching TRBD2. With V trimmed by 3 bases and J by 5 bases, 7 bases remained unmatched. The CDR3 runs 14 residues. CDR1 is DFQATT, CDR2 SNEGSKA, per germline (reference sequence). CDR3 DNA sequence: TGCAGTGCTAGGCCGGGGGGGCGAGTAGATACGCAGTATTTT. This sequence encodes CSARPGGRVDTQYF.

In its sample, this clonotype was seen many times. The V call is TRBV3-1, the J call TRBJ1-2; D is possibly TRBD1 (5 bases). Germline V gene sequence: CDR1 LGHDT, CDR2 YNNKEL (reference sequence). The CDR3 totals 14 residues. The V end was cut by 6 bases, the J end by 3 bases, with 14 bases between. In DNA form, the CDR3 reads TGTGCCAGCAGGCGGGGAGGGGAGGACTATGGCTACACCTTC. It yields the protein CASRRGGEDYGYTF.

The chain links TRBV7-3 to TRBJ2-5; TRBD2 agrees at 8 bases. With 2 bases clipped from V and 5 bases from J, the junction kept 10 bases outside the gene matches. Germline CDR1 is SGHTA and CDR2 is FQGTGA. CDR3 length: 16 residues. As DNA, the CDR3 is TGTGCCAGCAGCTTAGGGACTAGTCCGGGAGTGGAGACCCAGTACTTC. This sequence encodes CASSLGTSPGVETQYF.

This clonotype was recorded many times. The chain is built from TRBV11-2 and TRBJ2-5; D perhaps matches TRBD1 (5 bases). Trimming stripped 0 bases from V and 3 bases from J, with 8 bases between. Looked up from germline, CDR1 is SGHAT and CDR2 is FQNNGV. The CDR3 sequence is 14 residues long. The CDR3 region has the DNA TGTGCCAGCAGCTTAGATCTGACAGAAGAGACCCAGTACTTC. Its translation: CASSLDLTEETQYF.

This clonotype was counted a few times. CDR3: CSAGTGGNQFYGYTF. CDR3 DNA: TGCAGCGCCGGGACAGGGGGTAATCAATTCTATGGCTACACCTTC. This chain uses TRBV29-1 with TRBJ1-2, with 11 positions matching TRBD1. Germline CDR1 SQVTM, CDR2 ANQGSEA. This CDR3 region has 15 residues. V was clipped by 7 bases and J by 4 bases; unmatched bases: 11.

This clonotype was seen many times. The gene calls are TRBV11-1 and TRBJ2-7; 10 bases map to TRBD2. CDR3 length: 15 residues. The J segment lost 0 bases and the V segment lost 5 bases, leaving 4 bases of the junction unmatched. Germline-derived CDR1 and CDR2 are SGHAT and FQDESV (reference sequence). The CDR3 protein is CASSLGLANSYEQYF. CDR3 sequence (DNA): TGTGCCAGCAGCCTGGGACTAGCGAACTCCTACGAGCAGTACTTC.

This clonotype was observed many times. The chain carries TRBV3-1 and TRBJ2-7; maybe TRBD1 (6 bases). Deletions cut 1 base from V and 2 bases from J, with 6 bases between. Germline V gives CDR1 LGHDT, CDR2 YNNKEL (reference sequence). This CDR3 comprises 13 residues. The CDR3 loop reads CASSQGTAYEQYF. The CDR3 nucleotides read TGTGCCAGCAGCCAAGGGACAGCCTACGAGCAGTACTTC.

There are many counts of this clonotype. V gene TRBV7-2 combines with J gene TRBJ2-2, with TRBD2 as a possible D gene (5 bases). The germline CDR1 and CDR2 sequences are SGHTA and FQGNSA. The CDR3 loop spans 15 amino acids. Trimming shortened V by 4 bases and J by 1 base, and 10 bases separated the two germline ends. CDR3 sequence: CASSSARGNTGELFF. The CDR3 DNA follows: TGTGCCAGCAGCTCAGCTCGGGGGAACACCGGGGAGCTGTTTTTT.

This clonotype was picked up many times. CDR3 nucleotides: TGTGCCAGCAGCTTGGGGGCACAGAAGACGCAGACCCAGTACTTC. Its protein is CASSLGAQKTQTQYF. The genes are TRBV7-9 and TRBJ2-5, with D maybe TRBD1 (6 bases). Trimming left V 3 bases short and J 6 bases short, with 17 bases between. The CDR3 covers 15 residues. Germline values: CDR1 SEHNR, CDR2 FQNEAQ (reference sequence). The whole variable domain, filled in from reference TRBV7-9 and TRBJ2-5, reads DTGVSQNPRHKITKRGQNVTFRCDPISEHNRLYWYRQTLGQGPEFLTYFQNEAQLEKSRLLSDRFSAERPKGSFSTLEIQRTEQGDSAMYLCASSLGAQKTQTQYFGPGTRLLVL.

This clonotype was counted at least ten times. The chain joins TRBV27 to TRBJ2-1; tentative D call: TRBD2 (6 bases). Germline V gene data show CDR1 as MNHEY and CDR2 as SMNVEV (reference sequence). Trimming left V 3 bases short and J 5 bases short, with 17 bases between. The CDR3 sequence is 16 residues long. The CDR3 nucleotides read TGTGCCAGCAGTTTCGGAGGCAGGGACTTCCACAATGAGCAGTTCTTC. Translating gives CASSFGGRDFHNEQFF.

This clonotype was counted many times. The J gene is TRBJ1-3, the V gene TRBV3-1; D gene uncertain. Germline CDR1 is LGHDT and CDR2 is YNNKEL (reference sequence). V lost 1 base and J lost 4, with 8 bases in between. CDR3 length: 14 residues. CDR3 loop: CASSQVGGGNTIYF. CDR3 DNA: TGTGCCAGCAGCCAAGTTGGTGGAGGAAACACCATATATTTT.

The V and J genes are TRBV6-5 and TRBJ2-1, with a weak D call TRBD2 (5 bases). This CDR3 has 12 residues. Between the trimmed V and J ends, which lost 6 bases and 12 bases, there was a span of 15 bases. The germline gives CDR1 MNHEY, CDR2 SVGAGI. CDR3 DNA sequence: TGTGCCAGCAGCTTTACTAGAAGGCGGCAGTTCTTC. It translates to CASSFTRRRQFF.

In this sample, this clonotype turned up many times. This rearrangement joins TRBV5-1 to TRBJ2-1, with D possibly called TRBD1 or TRBD2 (5 bases each). This CDR3 region has 16 residues. Trimming cost V 2 bases and J 12 bases, with 24 bases left between them. Germline CDR1 is SGHRS and CDR2 is YFSETQ. CDR3 in amino acids: CASSLSGRSAASPQFF. DNA for the CDR3: TGCGCCAGCAGCTTATCAGGGAGATCAGCGGCGTCACCGCAGTTCTTC.

The J gene is TRBJ1-1, the V gene TRBV10-3; TRBD1 might be the D (6 bases). CDR3 size: 13 residues. Trimming left V 10 bases short and J 5 bases short, with 17 bases between. CDR1 is ENHRY, CDR2 SYGVKD, per germline. The CDR3 reads CATGGRDRTEAFF. The CDR3 DNA sequence: TGTGCCACCGGGGGCCGGGACCGGACTGAAGCTTTCTTT.

The table lists this clonotype with many counts. The chain combines TRBV12-3 or TRBV12-4 with TRBJ2-1; 8 nucleotides align to TRBD2. Trimming took 2 bases from V and 7 from J; bases not matched to a gene: 7. The CDR3 is made up of 15 amino acids. CDR3 region: CASSLRSGGTNEQFF. The CDR3 DNA reads as TGTGCCAGCAGTTTAAGATCGGGAGGGACGAATGAGCAGTTCTTC.

This chain links TRBV30 with TRBJ2-6; no firm D call. The CDR3 has 14 amino acids. The V end was cut by 8 bases, the J end by 2 bases, with 13 bases between. The germline CDR1 and CDR2 sequences are GTSNPN and SVGIG (reference sequence). The DNA of the CDR3 is TGTGCCCCGCCCCACGGCGCTGGGGCCAACGTCCTGACTTTC. Protein sequence: CAPPHGAGANVLTF.

A few counts support this clonotype. The chain employs TRBV6-1 and TRBJ1-4, with 7 nucleotides matching TRBD1. The CDR3 length is 14 residues. Germline-derived CDR1 and CDR2 are MNHNS and SASEGT. The V segment lost 6 bases and the J segment 8 bases; nucleotides outside the gene matches: 9. The CDR3 region has the DNA TGTGCCAGCAGCTCAACAGGGGTGGGGGAAAAACTGTTTTTT. This codes for CASSSTGVGEKLFF.

The table lists this clonotype with a count of one. V gene TRBV5-1 combines with J gene TRBJ2-3; D call uncertain. Trimming removed 0 bases from V and 2 bases from J, with 7 bases in between. CDR3 length: 14 amino acids. Germline assignment: CDR1 SGHRS and CDR2 YFSETQ. CDR3: CASSLDSDTDTQYF. CDR3 sequence (DNA): TGCGCCAGCAGCTTGGACAGCGACACAGATACGCAGTATTTT.

The table lists this clonotype with many counts. The J gene is TRBJ2-1, the V gene TRBV7-9; TRBD2 aligns across 12 bases. The trim removed 5 bases at V and 8 bases at J, leaving 13 bases unmatched. Germline V CDR1 and CDR2: SEHNR, FQNEAQ (reference sequence). The length of the CDR3 is 17 residues. This CDR3 is CASSDPGLAGGGDEQFF. The CDR3 DNA sequence: TGTGCCAGCAGCGACCCGGGACTAGCGGGCGGTGGCGATGAGCAGTTCTTC. Together with reference TRBV7-9 and TRBJ2-1, the CDR3 gives the full variable domain: DTGVSQNPRHKITKRGQNVTFRCDPISEHNRLYWYRQTLGQGPEFLTYFQNEAQLEKSRLLSDRFSAERPKGSFSTLEIQRTEQGDSAMYLCASSDPGLAGGGDEQFFGPGTRLTVL.

This clonotype was counted many times. The chain recombines TRBV2 with TRBJ2-5; 9 bases fit TRBD1. From germline, CDR1 is SNHLY and CDR2 FYNNEI. V trimming: 5 bases; J trimming: 5 bases; junction bases outside the gene matches: 6. The CDR3 is 14 residues long. CDR3 sequence (DNA): TGTGCCAGCAGTTCTACAGGGGGCGGCGAGACCCAGTACTTC. The encoded protein is CASSSTGGGETQYF.

This clonotype appeared a few times. The chain is built from TRBV7-2 and TRBJ2-7, with unresolved D. CDR3 length: 14 amino acids. Germline V CDR1 and CDR2: SGHTA, FQGNSA. Between the trimmed V and J ends, which lost 1 base and 2 bases, there was a span of 9 bases. CDR3 sequence reads: CASSLGADPYEQYF. The CDR3, as DNA: TGTGCCAGCAGCTTAGGGGCGGACCCCTACGAGCAGTACTTC.